Sequencing of this TCR beta chain was carried out in a study of T cell responses to AZD1222 COVID-19 vaccine (dated by TCRdb to the early 2020s). Study-level background: AZD1222 recipients whose second dose came at about 4 weeks and those whose second dose came at about 12 weeks were combined into one group, since spike-specific TCR depth and breadth did not differ between the two schedules. Enrollment into the trials was organized by age into subgroups of 18-55, 56-69 and 70-plus years, and those subgroups contained approximately 160, 26 and 62 TCR-sequenced participants, respectively. TCR sequencing was performed for 230 to 250 trial participants, of whom roughly 200 were given two doses of AZD1222 and some 25 were given two doses of MenACWY control vaccine. The investigation overall reported the following: Reportedly, almost half of the unique spike-specific TCRs recognized epitopes lying outside the regions that are mutated in the B.1.351 and B.1.1.7 variants. Most participants were white British and females outnumbered males, and the authors suggested that clonal diversity may have been underestimated. In the small 56-69-year group, the increase in depth fell short of significance, most likely because of low power. No day 14 peak-response samples were available, so repertoires were characterized only after the peak T cell response. After two AZD1222 doses, spike-specific TCR breadth and depth were significantly higher than at day 0 and than in MenACWY recipients. Conclusions about previously exposed vaccinees are limited because only five to seven AZD1222 recipients were SARS-CoV-2 seropositive at baseline. Vaccine-associated CD4 TCRs spanned the whole spike protein, with dominant responses in regions 160-218 and 743-854.

The time point label, as the study defines it: baseline before first vaccination. Vaccinee samples were obtained from the UK trials COV001 and COV002, which included a single-blind randomized controlled phase 2/3 trial of AZD1222 (ChAdOx1 nCoV-19) in healthy adults. Trial participant PBMC samples were collected at day 0 and day 28 after the second dose for TCRbeta chain sequencing. Worth noting for this clone: It lacks a known antigen. The sample holds no much larger clone one base away, and base qualities are not on file.

The CDR3 regions of human TCRbeta chains were analyzed by immunosequencing. The study's own analysis went as follows. Repertoire TCRs were checked for matches against a reference library of SARS-CoV-2-specific TCRs that had been generated using the MIRA antigen-specificity platform. Breadth was defined as the fraction of unique TCRs that were SARS-CoV-2-associated. Depth was defined as the fraction of total T cells that were SARS-CoV-2-associated. Each spike-specific TCR was assigned to its reactive spike region and to a CD4 or CD8 class using the MIRA data. Log10-transformed breadth and depth values were compared by one-way ANOVA with Sidak's multiple comparisons tests. The immuneACCESS repertoire file appears here via TCRdb, limited to in-frame rearrangements. These files lack a portion of the clones; in checked studies, under half of the deficit traces to unresolved V genes, and the cause of the others is not known. V and J calls plus clone size are reproduced from that table; the DNA served to infer D and trimming. This sample has about 69,000 clones in its table, and around 86% of those were observed once. Jointly, the top ten make up more than 2% of the sample.

Looking up the germline V gene yields CDR1 MDHEN and CDR2 SYDVKM. V is cut back by 5 bases and J by 9 bases, with 9 bases in the junction unmatched. CDR3 length: 15 amino acids, cysteine to phenylalanine. Of all the DNA, just the CDR3 is kept, 45 bases in frame from base 1. This sample comprised peripheral blood, obtained on day 0 of AZD1222 vaccination. This clonotype originated in an adult in good health. The rearrangement joined TRBV28 to TRBJ1-6; 8 nucleotides in the junction match TRBD1. DNA sequence: TGTGCCAGCAGTGACATGACAGGGGTTTTTTCACCCCTCCACTTT. Its translation reads: CASSDMTGVFSPLHF.